The clone carrying this T cell receptor beta chain showed up just a few times. Its antigen remains unknown. The data were obtained in a study of beta chain features in type 1 diabetes. Sequencing targeted expressed TCRB transcripts, as all isolated RNA had been reverse transcribed. Produced via immunoSEQ multiplex PCR; TCRdb's table is partial and in-frame only. This repertoire shows 300,000 to 350,000 clones, approximately 13% found once; its top ten account for nearly 0.015%. Germline V gene sequence: CDR1 MNHEY, CDR2 SVGAGI. Trimming left V 3 bases short and J 11 bases short, with 12 bases between. This CDR3 has 12 amino acids. CD4+ naive, central memory, regulatory and stem cell-like memory subsets were isolated by sorting on CD45RO/CCR7/CD25/CD127/CD95/CD27. Study results and caveats: Researchers report that Type 1 diabetes patients had moderately but significantly shorter TCRB CDR3s across all four CD4+ subsets. Among type 1 diabetes patients, VDJ junctions had fewer insertions and more deletions. The similarity of naive, central memory and Treg TCRB repertoires appeared greater among patients than among healthy donors. Overrepresentation of cells with high TCR expression could result from cDNA sequencing.

The sequenced sample was naive CD4+ T cells from blood. This clonotype originated in a woman under 30 with type 1 diabetes. J is TRBJ2-3 and V is TRBV6-5, with a possible D match to TRBD1 (5 bases). This chain's CDR3 is CASSYQGSKQYF. DNA of the CDR3: TGTGCCAGCAGTTATCAGGGCAGTAAGCAGTATTTT.